This TCR beta chain appears in the sequencing data of a study of blood T cell repertoires in COVID-19. Across the study: Acute and convalescent COVID-19 samples came from the United States, Italy and Spain. The analysed material was cDNA or gDNA that came from T cells, B-cell-depleted T cells, or PBMCs.

Study processing details: Amplified reference gene primers provided the basis for estimating nucleated cell counts. Assay used: immunoSEQ multiplex PCR; TCRdb lists only in-frame clones, some missing. From that table come the V and J calls and clone size; the DNA was used to work out D and trimming. This table holds some 100,000 clones, approximately 80% found once. What was sequenced was peripheral blood. This sequence originates from a man aged 50 to 59 with active or convalescent COVID-19.

The CDR3 region has the DNA TGTGCCATCAGAGAAGGGGATGGCTACACCTTC. The encoded protein is CAIREGDGYTF. This chain uses TRBV10-3 with TRBJ1-2, with TRBD1 as a possible D gene (5 bases). The length of the CDR3 is 11 residues. Germline assignment: CDR1 ENHRY and CDR2 SYGVKD. Trimming removed 6 bases at V and 6 bases at J, with 8 bases between.